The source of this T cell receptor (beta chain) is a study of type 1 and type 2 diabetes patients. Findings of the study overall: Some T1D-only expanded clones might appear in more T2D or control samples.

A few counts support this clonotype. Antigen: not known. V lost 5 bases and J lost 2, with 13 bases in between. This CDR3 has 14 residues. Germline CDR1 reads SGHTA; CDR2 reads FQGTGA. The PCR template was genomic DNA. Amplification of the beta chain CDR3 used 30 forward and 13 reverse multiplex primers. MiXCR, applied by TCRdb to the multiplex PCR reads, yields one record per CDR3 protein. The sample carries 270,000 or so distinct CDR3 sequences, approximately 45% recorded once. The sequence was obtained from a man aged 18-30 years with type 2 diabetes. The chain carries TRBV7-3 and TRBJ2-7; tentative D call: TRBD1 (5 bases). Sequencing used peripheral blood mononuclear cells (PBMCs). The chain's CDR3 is CASSKGWVPYEQYF. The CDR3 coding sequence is TGTGCCAGCAGCAAGGGGTGGGTGCCCTACGAGCAGTACTTC.